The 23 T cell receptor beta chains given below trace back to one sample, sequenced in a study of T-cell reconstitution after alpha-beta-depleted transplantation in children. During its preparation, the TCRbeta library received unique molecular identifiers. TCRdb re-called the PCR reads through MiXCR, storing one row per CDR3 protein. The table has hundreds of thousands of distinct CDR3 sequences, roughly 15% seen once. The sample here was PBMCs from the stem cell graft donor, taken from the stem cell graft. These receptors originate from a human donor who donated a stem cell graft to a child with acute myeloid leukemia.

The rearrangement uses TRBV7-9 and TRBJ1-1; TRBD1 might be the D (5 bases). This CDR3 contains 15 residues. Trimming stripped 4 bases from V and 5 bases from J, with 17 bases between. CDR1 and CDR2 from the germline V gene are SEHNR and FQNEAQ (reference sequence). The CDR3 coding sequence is TGTGCCAGCAGCTCCTCTGGGGAGGGGAGGACTGAAGCTTTCTTT. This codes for CASSSSGEGRTEAFF.

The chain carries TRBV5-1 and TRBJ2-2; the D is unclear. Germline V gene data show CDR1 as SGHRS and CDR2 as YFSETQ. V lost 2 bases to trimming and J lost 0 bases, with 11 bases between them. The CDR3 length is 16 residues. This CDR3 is CASSFDVSANTGELFF. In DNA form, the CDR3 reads TGCGCCAGCAGCTTTGACGTCAGCGCGAACACCGGGGAGCTGTTTTTT.

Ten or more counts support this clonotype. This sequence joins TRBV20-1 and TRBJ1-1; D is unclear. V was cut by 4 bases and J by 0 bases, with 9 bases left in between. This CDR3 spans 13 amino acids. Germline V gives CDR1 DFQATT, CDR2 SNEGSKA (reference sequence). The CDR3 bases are TGCAGTGCTAAACGCGTGGTGAACACTGAAGCTTTCTTT. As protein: CSAKRVVNTEAFF.

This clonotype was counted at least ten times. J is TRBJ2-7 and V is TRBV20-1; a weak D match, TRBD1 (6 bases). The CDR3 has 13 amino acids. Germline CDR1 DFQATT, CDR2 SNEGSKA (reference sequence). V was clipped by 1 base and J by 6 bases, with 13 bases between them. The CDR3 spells CSARAQGNAEQYV. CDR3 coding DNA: TGCAGTGCTAGAGCCCAGGGGAACGCCGAGCAGTACGTC.

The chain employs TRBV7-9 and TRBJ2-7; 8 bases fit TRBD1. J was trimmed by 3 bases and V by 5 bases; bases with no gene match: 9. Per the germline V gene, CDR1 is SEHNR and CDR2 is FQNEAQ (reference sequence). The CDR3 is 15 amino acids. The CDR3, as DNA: TGTGCCAGCAGCCATTCGACAGGGGCTTACTACGAGCAGTACTTC. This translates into CASSHSTGAYYEQYF.

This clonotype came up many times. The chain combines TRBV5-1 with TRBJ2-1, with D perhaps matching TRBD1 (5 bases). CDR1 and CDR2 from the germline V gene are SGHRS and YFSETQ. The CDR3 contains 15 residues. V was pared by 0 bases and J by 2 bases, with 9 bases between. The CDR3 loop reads CASSLARTTYNEQFF. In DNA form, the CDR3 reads TGCGCCAGCAGCTTGGCCAGGACAACCTACAATGAGCAGTTCTTC.

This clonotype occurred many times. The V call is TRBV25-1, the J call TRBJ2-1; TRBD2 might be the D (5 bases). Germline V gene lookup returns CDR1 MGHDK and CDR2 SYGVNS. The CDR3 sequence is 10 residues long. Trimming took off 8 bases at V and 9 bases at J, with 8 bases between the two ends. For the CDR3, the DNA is TGTGCCAGCGCACGGGGTGAGCAGTTCTTC. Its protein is CASARGEQFF.

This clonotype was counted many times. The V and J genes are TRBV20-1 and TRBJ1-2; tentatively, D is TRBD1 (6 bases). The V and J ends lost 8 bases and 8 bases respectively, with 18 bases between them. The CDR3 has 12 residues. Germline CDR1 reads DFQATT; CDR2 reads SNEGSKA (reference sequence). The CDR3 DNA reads TGCAGTTCACAAGGGGGGGATGAGGGCTACACCTTC. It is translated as CSSQGGDEGYTF.

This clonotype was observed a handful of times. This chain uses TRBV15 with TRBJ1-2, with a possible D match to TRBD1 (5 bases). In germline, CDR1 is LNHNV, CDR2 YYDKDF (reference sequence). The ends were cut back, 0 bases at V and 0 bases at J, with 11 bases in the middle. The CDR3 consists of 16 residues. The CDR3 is CATSRDGTGTNYGYTF. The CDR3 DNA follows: TGTGCCACCAGCAGAGATGGGACGGGCACTAACTATGGCTACACCTTC.

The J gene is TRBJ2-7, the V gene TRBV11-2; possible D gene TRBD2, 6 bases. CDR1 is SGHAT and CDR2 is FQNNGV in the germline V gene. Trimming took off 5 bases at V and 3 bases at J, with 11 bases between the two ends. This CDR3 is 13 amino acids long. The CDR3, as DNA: TGTGCCAGCAGCAGGCAGGGAGGCTACGAGCAGTACGTC. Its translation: CASSRQGGYEQYV.

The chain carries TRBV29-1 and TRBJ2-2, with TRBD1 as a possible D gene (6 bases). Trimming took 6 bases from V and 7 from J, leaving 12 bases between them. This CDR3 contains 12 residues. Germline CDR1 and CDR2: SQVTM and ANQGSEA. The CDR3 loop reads CSVDQGNGELFF. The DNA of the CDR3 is TGCAGCGTCGATCAGGGGAACGGGGAGCTGTTTTTT.

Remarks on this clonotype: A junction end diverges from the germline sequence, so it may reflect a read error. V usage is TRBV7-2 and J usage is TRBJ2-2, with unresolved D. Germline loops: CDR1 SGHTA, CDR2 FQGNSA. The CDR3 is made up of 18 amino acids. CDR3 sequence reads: CASSLDTRHGPLTGELFF. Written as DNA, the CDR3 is TGTGCCAGCAGTTTAGACACTCGACACGGTCCGCTTACCGGGGAGCTGTTTTTT.

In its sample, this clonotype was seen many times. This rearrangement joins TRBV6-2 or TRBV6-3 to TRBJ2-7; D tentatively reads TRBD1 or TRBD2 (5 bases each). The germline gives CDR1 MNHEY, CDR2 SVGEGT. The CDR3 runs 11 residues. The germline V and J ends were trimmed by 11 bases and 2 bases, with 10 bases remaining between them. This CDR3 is CAAGATYEQYF. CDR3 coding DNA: TGTGCCGCCGGGGCGACCTACGAGCAGTACTTC.

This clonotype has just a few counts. For the CDR3, the DNA is TGTGCCAGCAGTGACCAGGTTCTCGGAAACACCATATATTTT. As protein: CASSDQVLGNTIYF. The rearrangement links TRBV6-1 to TRBJ1-3, with D unresolved. The germline gives CDR1 MNHNS, CDR2 SASEGT. The CDR3 consists of 14 residues. With 3 bases removed from V and 4 bases from J, the gap between germline ends came to 10 bases.

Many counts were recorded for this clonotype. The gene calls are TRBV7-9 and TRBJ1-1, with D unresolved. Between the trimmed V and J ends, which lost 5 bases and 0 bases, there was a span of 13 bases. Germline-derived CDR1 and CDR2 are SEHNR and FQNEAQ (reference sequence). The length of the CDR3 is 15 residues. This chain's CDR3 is CASSTFATLNTEAFF. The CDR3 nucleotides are TGTGCCAGCAGCACTTTTGCTACGTTGAACACTGAAGCTTTCTTT.

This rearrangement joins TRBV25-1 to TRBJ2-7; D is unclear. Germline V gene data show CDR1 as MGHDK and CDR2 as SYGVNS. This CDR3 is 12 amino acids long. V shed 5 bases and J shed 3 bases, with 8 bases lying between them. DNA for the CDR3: TGTGCCAGCAGTAGGGCCCTCTACGAGCAGTACTTC. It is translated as CASSRALYEQYF.

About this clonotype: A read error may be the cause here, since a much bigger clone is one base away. CDR3 sequence: CSVMSGTGGTPNTEAFF. CDR3 in DNA: TGCAGCGTCATGTCCGGGACAGGGGGCACCCCGAACACTGAAGCTTTCTTT. The rearrangement links TRBV29-1 to TRBJ1-1; 12 bases agree with TRBD1. Losses at the gene ends were 6 bases for V and 1 base for J; bases not matched to a gene: 12. This CDR3 has 17 amino acids. CDR1 is SQVTM and CDR2 is ANQGSEA in the germline V gene.

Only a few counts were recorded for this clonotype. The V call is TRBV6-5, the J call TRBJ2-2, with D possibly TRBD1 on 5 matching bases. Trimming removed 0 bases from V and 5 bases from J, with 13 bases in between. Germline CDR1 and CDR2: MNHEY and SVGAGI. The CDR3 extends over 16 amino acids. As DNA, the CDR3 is TGTGCCAGCAGTTACTCAGGCAGGGATGGAACCGGGGAGCTGTTTTTT. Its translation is CASSYSGRDGTGELFF.

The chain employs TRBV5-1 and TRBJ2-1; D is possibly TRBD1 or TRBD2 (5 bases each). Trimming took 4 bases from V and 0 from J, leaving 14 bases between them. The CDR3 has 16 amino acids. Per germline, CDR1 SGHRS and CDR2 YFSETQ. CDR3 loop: CASSPQGEPSYNEQFF. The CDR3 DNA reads TGCGCCAGCAGCCCCCAAGGGGAGCCCTCCTACAATGAGCAGTTCTTC. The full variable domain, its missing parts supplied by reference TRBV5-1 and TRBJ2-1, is KAGVTQTPRYLIKTRGQQVTLSCSPISGHRSVSWYQQTPGQGLQFLFEYFSETQRNKGNFPGRFSGRQFSNSRSEMNVSTLELGDSALYLCASSPQGEPSYNEQFFGPGTRLTVL.

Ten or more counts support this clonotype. CDR3 in DNA: TGTGCCAGCAGTTTGGCAGGGAGATCTAACTATGGCTACACCTTC. As protein: CASSLAGRSNYGYTF. V and J are TRBV12-3 or TRBV12-4 and TRBJ1-2; D might be TRBD1 (5 bases). The CDR3 extends over 15 amino acids. The ends were cut back, 3 bases at V and 0 bases at J, with 11 bases in the middle.

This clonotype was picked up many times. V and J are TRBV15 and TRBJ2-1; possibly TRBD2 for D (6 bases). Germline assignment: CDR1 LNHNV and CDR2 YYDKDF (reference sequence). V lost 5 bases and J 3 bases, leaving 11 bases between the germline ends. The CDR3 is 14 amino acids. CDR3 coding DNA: TGTGCCACCAGCGAGGGACTCGGCTACAATGAGCAGTTCTTC. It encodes CATSEGLGYNEQFF.

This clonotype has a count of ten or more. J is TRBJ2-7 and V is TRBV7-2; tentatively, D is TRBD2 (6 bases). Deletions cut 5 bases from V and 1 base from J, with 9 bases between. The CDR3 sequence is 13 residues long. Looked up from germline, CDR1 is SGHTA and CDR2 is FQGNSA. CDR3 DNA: TGTGCCAGCAGCCTGGGACTTTCCTACGAGCAGTACGTC. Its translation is CASSLGLSYEQYV.

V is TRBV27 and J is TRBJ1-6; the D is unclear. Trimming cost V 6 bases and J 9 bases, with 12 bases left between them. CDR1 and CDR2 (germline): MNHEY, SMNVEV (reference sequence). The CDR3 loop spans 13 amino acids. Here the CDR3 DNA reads TGTGCCAGCAGCCTCCATTGGGGTTCACCCCTCCACTTT. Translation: CASSLHWGSPLHF.